Given below is one T cell receptor (beta chain) in context. This sample stems from a study of cytomegalovirus exposure and HLA in healthy donors. PCR was performed using 60 Vbeta and 13 Jbeta primers. Repertoires were generated with immunoSEQ multiplex PCR, while TCRdb's copy carries only in-frame clones and drops some. The table lists approximately 180,000 clones, about 90% of them singletons. This CDR3 region has 15 residues. V was trimmed by 0 bases and J by 2 bases, leaving 6 bases between them. Germline V gene data show CDR1 as SGDLS and CDR2 as YYNGEE. This receptor was taken from a girl in the first two years of life in good health and CMV-seronegative. The chain joins TRBV9 to TRBJ2-6; D unresolved. What was sequenced was PBMCs. Written as DNA, the CDR3 is TGTGCCAGCAGCGTAGAAGCGACTGGGGCCAACGTCCTGACTTTC. Encoded protein: CASSVEATGANVLTF.